This is a list of T cell receptor beta chains from one sample in a study of shared clonotypes between healthy human individuals. Profiled with immunoSEQ multiplex PCR; TCRdb holds only in-frame clones, not every one. The sample has 1.5 million to 2.5 million clones, roughly 94% seen once. Source material: naive CD8+ T cells sorted from blood. The source is a young man in good health. Each CDR3 is given with its conserved first and last residue. A D gene is named only where the DNA matches it firmly. Some rows have no size entry. The others give once, few or many, or a class for an expanded clone.

J gene | V gene | D gene | clone size | CDR3 DNA | CDR3 protein
TRBJ1-1 | TRBV19 | TRBD1 | - | TGTGCCAGTAGTTTGGCAGGGGGCTTCACTGAAGCTTTCTTT | CASSLAGGFTEAFF
TRBJ2-5 | TRBV7-9 | - | - | TGTGCCAGCAGCTCCCCCCACGGGGGCCGGGAGACCCAGTACTTC | CASSSPHGGRETQYF
TRBJ2-1 | TRBV10-2 | - | once | TGCGCCAGCAGTGAAGGCAGTGAGCAGTTCTTC | CASSEGSEQFF
TRBJ1-5 | TRBV6-5 | TRBD1 | - | TGTGCCAGCAGTCCCGGGACAGGGGAAAGTCAGCCCCAGCATTTT | CASSPGTGESQPQHF
TRBJ2-7 | TRBV4-1 | TRBD1 | - | TGCGCCAGCAGCCAGGTGTGGACAGGGAGCTCCTACGAGCAGTACTTC | CASSQVWTGSSYEQYF
TRBJ2-6 | TRBV6-5 | - | - | TGTGCCAGCAGTTACGAAATTACATTTGGCGCCAACGTCCTGACTTTC | CASSYEITFGANVLTF
TRBJ2-7 | TRBV9 | - | - | TGTGCCAGCAGCGTAGGGGCCCACTCCTACGAGCAGTACTTC | CASSVGAHSYEQYF
TRBJ2-7 | TRBV5-1 | TRBD2 | - | TGCGCCAGCAGCTTTACCGGGGGGGCTTACGAGCAGTACTTC | CASSFTGGAYEQYF
TRBJ2-1 | TRBV6-1 | TRBD2 | - | TGTGCCAGCAGTGAATGGTATAGCGGGTTGAATGAGCAGTTCTTC | CASSEWYSGLNEQFF
TRBJ1-2 | TRBV27 | TRBD1 | - | TGTGCCAGCAGTTTATCCGAGACAGGGGACTATGGCTACACCTTC | CASSLSETGDYGYTF
TRBJ1-1 | TRBV5-7 | TRBD1 | - | TGTGCCAGCAGCCAGGACAGGGCGGCGTTTAACACTGAAGCTTTCTTT | CASSQDRAAFNTEAFF
TRBJ2-1 | TRBV6-1 | - | - | TGTGCCAGCAGTGAGTACAGCCATGAGCAGTTCTTC | CASSEYSHEQFF
TRBJ2-3 | TRBV5-1 | - | - | TGCGCCAGCAGCACCTTAACCGCCCCACCAGATACGCAGTATTTT | CASSTLTAPPDTQYF
TRBJ1-4 | TRBV11-2 | - | - | TGTGCCAGCAGCTTAGGAGTAGGGGTCGGTGAAAAACTGTTTTTT | CASSLGVGVGEKLFF
TRBJ2-1 | TRBV7-8 | - | - | TGTGCCAGCAGCCTGGAGGACTCTAATAATGAGCAGTTCTTC | CASSLEDSNNEQFF
TRBJ2-1 | TRBV27 | - | - | TGTGCCAGCAGTTTAGGAGTATCGTTTTACAATGAGCAGTTCTTC | CASSLGVSFYNEQFF
TRBJ2-7 | TRBV27 | - | - | TGTGCCAGCAGTTTAAGGGCAGCAATATACGAGCAGTACTTC | CASSLRAAIYEQYF
TRBJ1-2 | TRBV7-2 | TRBD1 | - | TGTGCCAGCAGCTTAGCGTCAGGGGGCCTCTATGGCTACACCTTC | CASSLASGGLYGYTF
TRBJ2-1 | TRBV4-2 | TRBD2 | - | TGTGCCAGCAGCCAAGAGGAGACTAGCGGGGTTTACAATGAGCAGTTCTTC | CASSQEETSGVYNEQFF
TRBJ1-1 | TRBV5-8 | - | - | TGTGCCAGCAGCTTGGGGTCCTTT | CASSLGSF
TRBJ2-3 | TRBV7-9 | - | - | TGTGCCAGCAGCTTCGGCGGCACAGATACGCAGTATTTT | CASSFGGTDTQYF
TRBJ2-3 | TRBV2 | - | - | TGTGCCAGCAGTGAAGCCCCTACCGCTAGCACAGATACGCAGTATTTT | CASSEAPTASTDTQYF
TRBJ2-3 | TRBV27 | - | - | TGTGCCAGCAGCCCGGAGGCAGATACGCAGTATTTT | CASSPEADTQYF
TRBJ2-7 | TRBV14 | - | - | TGTGCCAGCAGCCAAGATATCGGGGACTACGAGCAGTACTTC | CASSQDIGDYEQYF
TRBJ1-1 | TRBV6-1 | - | - | TGTGCCAGCAGTGTAGACCTCCGAGACACTGAAGCTTTCTTT | CASSVDLRDTEAFF
TRBJ2-5 | TRBV7-2 | - | - | TGTGCCAGCAGCTTAGCTGGGACCTTACTGGATACCCAGTACTTC | CASSLAGTLLDTQYF
TRBJ1-4 | TRBV27 | - | - | TGTGCCAGCAGTTCCCGGGGGGTTAACGAAAAACTGTTTTTT | CASSSRGVNEKLFF
TRBJ2-7 | TRBV7-2 | TRBD2 | - | TGTGCCAGCAGCTTGCCGGGACTAGCGGGGGGCGAGCAGTACTTC | CASSLPGLAGGEQYF
TRBJ2-7 | TRBV29-1 | - | - | TGCAGCGTTGTACGGGGAACAGGGAGCTACGAGCAGTACTTC | CSVVRGTGSYEQYF
TRBJ1-1 | TRBV28 | - | once | TGTGCCAGCAGTTTAGCAGGTAAAGCTTTCTTT | CASSLAGKAFF
TRBJ2-3 | TRBV2 | - | - | TGTGCCAGCTGCGGGACGAACACAGATACGCAGTATTTT | CASCGTNTDTQYF
TRBJ1-6 | TRBV7-9 | - | - | TGTGCCAGCAGCTTACCGACAGGCACGGGACGCCTCCACTTT | CASSLPTGTGRLHF
TRBJ2-3 | TRBV2 | - | - | TGTGCCAGCAGGGCAGATACGCAGTATTTT | CASRADTQYF
TRBJ1-1 | TRBV11-2 | - | - | TGTGCCAGCAGCTTAACAACTGAAGCTTTCTTT | CASSLTTEAFF
TRBJ2-3 | TRBV25-1 | - | - | TGTGCCAGCAGTGAATGGGGGGCGGTAGATACGCAGTATTTT | CASSEWGAVDTQYF
TRBJ2-7 | TRBV7-6 | - | - | TGTGCCAGCAGCTTAGGGTCTGGACAGATCTACGAGCAGTACTTC | CASSLGSGQIYEQYF
TRBJ2-7 | TRBV11-2 | - | - | TGTGCCAGCAGCTTATCTCAGACCTACGAGCAGTACTTC | CASSLSQTYEQYF
TRBJ1-1 | TRBV19 | - | - | TGTGCCAGTAGTATAGCTCCAGCGAACACTGAAGCTTTCTTT | CASSIAPANTEAFF
TRBJ1-2 | TRBV6-5 | - | - | TGTGCCAGCAGTTACGGAGCTAGCGTTGGCTACACCTTC | CASSYGASVGYTF
TRBJ2-7 | TRBV7-9 | TRBD1 | - | TGTGCCAGCAGCTCCGGGACAGGGCCTTCGTACGAGCAGTACTTC | CASSSGTGPSYEQYF
TRBJ2-1 | TRBV10-3 | TRBD1 | - | TGTGCCATCAGTGAACCCGGACAGGGGAGCGATGAGCAGTTCTTC | CAISEPGQGSDEQFF
TRBJ2-3 | TRBV7-9 | - | - | TGTGCCAGCAGCTTAGAAGTCGCTCCTAGCACAGATACGCAGTATTTT | CASSLEVAPSTDTQYF
TRBJ2-7 | TRBV6-5 | - | - | TGTGCCAGCAGTTACGGTTTCGCCTACGAGCAGTACTTC | CASSYGFAYEQYF
TRBJ2-7 | TRBV9 | - | - | TGTGCCAGCAGCGGCGGCGGGAAAGGGACCTACGAGCAGTACTTC | CASSGGGKGTYEQYF
TRBJ1-2 | TRBV11-2 | - | - | TGTGCCAGCAGCCACCAGGGCGGGGGAGCCTATGGCTACACCTTC | CASSHQGGGAYGYTF
TRBJ2-7 | TRBV18 | - | few | TGTGCCAGCTCACCTCCGGACAGAGCGACGCCCTACGAGCAGTACTTC | CASSPPDRATPYEQYF
TRBJ2-7 | TRBV28 | - | - | TGTGCCAGCAGTCTTCGACAGGCTTGGCCCAGCGAGCAGTACTTC | CASSLRQAWPSEQYF
TRBJ1-3 | TRBV30 | - | - | TGTGCCTGGAGTTCTACCGGTGGAAACACCATATATTTT | CAWSSTGGNTIYF
TRBJ1-1 | TRBV7-9 | - | - | TGTGCCAGCAGCTTACAGGGGATCGAAGCTTTCTTT | CASSLQGIEAFF
TRBJ1-6 | TRBV7-2 | TRBD1 | - | TGTGCCAGCAGCCCAGACAGGGGCCCTAATTCACCCCTCCACTTT | CASSPDRGPNSPLHF
TRBJ2-2 | TRBV7-9 | - | - | TGTGCCAGCAGCTTAGTGCTGGCGGCCGGGGAGCTGTTTTTT | CASSLVLAAGELFF
TRBJ1-1 | TRBV2 | - | - | TGTGCCAGCAGTGAATCCTTGGGAGATCTCTGGTCCGAAGCTTTCTTT | CASSESLGDLWSEAFF
TRBJ2-7 | TRBV7-9 | - | - | TGTGCCAGCAGCAACACCGGGACGGACGAGCAGTACTTC | CASSNTGTDEQYF
TRBJ2-7 | TRBV10-3 | - | - | TGTGCCATCAGTGCTGGGTCCTCCTACGAGCAGTACTTC | CAISAGSSYEQYF